These 10 T cell receptor beta chains came from one sample sequenced in a study of blood T cell repertoires in COVID-19. This table comes from immunoSEQ multiplex PCR, and its TCRdb copy is limited to in-frame clones, with some not included. The sample lists tens of thousands of clones, around 77% occurring once. What was sequenced was peripheral blood. These receptors were collected from a human donor in a cohort sampled during active COVID-19.

The V gene is TRBV11-2, the J gene TRBJ2-7; perhaps TRBD2 as D (6 bases). Germline V gives CDR1 SGHAT, CDR2 FQNNGV. The CDR3 sequence is 14 residues long. V was cut by 1 base and J by 4 bases, with 11 bases left in between. CDR3 residues: CASSLAGGTYEQYF. The CDR3 DNA reads TGTGCCAGCAGCTTAGCTGGCGGGACTTACGAGCAGTACTTC.

This clone has only one observation. This chain connects TRBV7-2 to TRBJ1-1; TRBD1 might be the D (6 bases). Germline V gene sequence: CDR1 SGHTA, CDR2 FQGNSA. Trimming stripped 2 bases from V and 4 bases from J, with 23 bases between. The CDR3 runs 18 residues. CDR3 amino acids: CASSLTTGTRYLGTEAFF. The CDR3 region has the DNA TGTGCCAGCAGCTTAACTACCGGGACACGATACTTGGGCACTGAAGCTTTCTTT.

This sequence joins TRBV3-1 (or the pseudogene TRBV3-2) and TRBJ1-1; 9 nucleotides line up with TRBD1. There are 15 residues in the CDR3. Germline loops: CDR1 LGHDT, CDR2 YNNKEL (reference sequence). Germline trimming cut 1 base from V and 3 bases from J; bases unmatched to any gene: 3. CDR3 amino acids: CASSQGWTGDTEAFF. CDR3 bases: TGTGCCAGCAGCCAAGGTTGGACAGGGGACACTGAAGCTTTCTTT.

This clone was seen a few times. The chain combines TRBV6-1 with TRBJ2-1; 8 bases are shared with TRBD1. Germline CDR1 is MNHNS and CDR2 is SASEGT. This CDR3 has 14 residues. The J segment lost 6 bases and the V segment lost 3 bases, leaving 4 bases of the junction unmatched. CDR3 loop: CASSDADRGNEQFF. CDR3 in DNA: TGTGCCAGCAGTGATGCTGACAGGGGCAATGAGCAGTTCTTC.

The rearrangement joins TRBV18 to TRBJ2-2; possibly TRBD1 for D (6 bases). V was shortened by 4 bases and J by 0 bases, with 12 bases between the two germline ends. CDR1 is KGHSH and CDR2 is LQKENI in the germline V gene. This CDR3 has 16 amino acids. The CDR3 loop is CASSQTGRTNTGELFF. The CDR3 DNA follows: TGTGCCAGCTCACAGACAGGTCGGACGAACACCGGGGAGCTGTTTTTT.

The rearrangement joins TRBV7-2 to TRBJ2-5; possible D gene TRBD1, 6 bases. Germline CDR1 reads SGHTA; CDR2 reads FQGNSA. Trimming removed 1 base from V and 2 bases from J, with 14 bases in between. The CDR3 runs 16 residues. CDR3 sequence (DNA): TGTGCCAGCAGCTTAGGAGGGTTACAGGGACAAGAGACCCAGTACTTC. The encoded protein is CASSLGGLQGQETQYF.

The V call is TRBV3-1 (or the pseudogene TRBV3-2), the J call TRBJ2-3, with 8 bases fitting TRBD2. Germline V gene sequence: CDR1 LGHDT, CDR2 YNNKEL (reference sequence). The trim removed 0 bases at V and 2 bases at J, leaving 10 bases unmatched. The CDR3 is 18 residues long. CDR3 DNA sequence: TGTGCCAGCAGCCAAGAATCTTTTTCGGGGGGGTACACAGATACGCAGTATTTT. Amino acid sequence: CASSQESFSGGYTDTQYF.

The chain carries TRBV3-1 (or the pseudogene TRBV3-2) and TRBJ2-7, with 7 positions matching TRBD2. The CDR3 contains 17 residues. Unmatched junction bases numbered 10, after V lost 0 bases and J lost 2 bases. The germline V gene encodes CDR1 LGHDT and CDR2 YNNKEL (reference sequence). In DNA, the CDR3 is TGTGCCAGCAGCCAAGATCATCGCCGGGGAGGGACCTACGAGCAGTACTTC. Its translation: CASSQDHRRGGTYEQYF.

V gene TRBV2 combines with J gene TRBJ1-6, with D maybe TRBD1 (6 bases). V lost 6 bases, J lost 8 bases, and 14 bases lay in between. Germline CDR1 reads SNHLY; CDR2 reads FYNNEI. This CDR3 has 14 residues. The CDR3 is CASRATGLHSPLHF. As DNA, the CDR3 is TGTGCCAGCAGAGCCACAGGGTTGCATTCACCCCTCCACTTT. Looking up the rest from reference TRBV2 and TRBJ1-6 gives the full variable domain: EPEVTQTPSHQVTQMGQEVILRCVPISNHLYFYWYRQILGQKVEFLVSFYNNEISEKSEIFDDQFSVERPDGSNFTLKIRSTKLEDSAMYFCASRATGLHSPLHFGNGTRLTVT.

V usage is TRBV28 and J usage is TRBJ2-7; 8 nucleotides agree with TRBD1. This CDR3 has 14 amino acids. Germline V gives CDR1 MDHEN, CDR2 SYDVKM. Trimming at V came to 10 bases and at J to 2 bases, leaving 10 bases not matched to a gene. The CDR3 loop is CATNRQGTPYEQYF. As DNA, the CDR3 is TGTGCCACCAACCGACAGGGGACCCCCTACGAGCAGTACTTC. The full variable domain, in which reference TRBV28 and TRBJ2-7 provide the parts outside the CDR3, is DVKVTQSSRYLVKRTGEKVFLECVQDMDHENMFWYRQDPGLGLRLIYFSYDVKMKEKGDIPEGYSVSREKKERFSLILESASTNQTSMYLCATNRQGTPYEQYFGPGTRLTVT.